What follows are 19 T cell receptor beta chains derived from one specimen sequenced in a study of shared clonotypes between healthy human individuals. Naive CD8 cells comprised CD45RO-negative, CCR7-positively selected cells, excluding terminally differentiated effector memory CD45RA+ cells. The method was immunoSEQ multiplex PCR; TCRdb's version includes in-frame clones alone and lacks a portion of them. The sample comprises roughly 2 million clones, roughly 95% of which are singletons, and roughly 1% rests with the top ten. Material for sequencing was naive CD8+ T cells sorted from blood. The receptor set was obtained from a man between 18 and 35 years old in good health.

This clone was seen a single time. This chain uses TRBV7-9 with TRBJ2-7; D gene uncertain. V was trimmed by 5 bases and J by 1 base, leaving 15 bases between them. The CDR3 contains 15 residues. CDR1 is SEHNR and CDR2 is FQNEAQ in the germline V gene (reference sequence). DNA of the CDR3: TGTGCCAGCAGCCACATCCTAGGTGCTTCCTACGAGCAGTACTTC. This gives the protein CASSHILGASYEQYF.

A single count supports this clone. The J gene is TRBJ1-2, the V gene TRBV30, with D hard to call. Germline CDR1 GTSNPN, CDR2 SVGIG (reference sequence). Deletions cut 5 bases from V and 3 bases from J, with 7 bases between. This CDR3 is built from 11 residues. This chain's CDR3 is CAWHPDYGYTF. The CDR3 nucleotides are TGTGCCTGGCACCCGGACTATGGCTACACCTTC.

This clone was recorded once. The chain is built from TRBV5-4 and TRBJ2-5; 9 positions agree with TRBD2. The J call may be incorrect, as the DNA end agrees better with TRBJ2-7. CDR3 length: 16 residues. Germline V lookup: CDR1 SGHNT, CDR2 YYREEE (reference sequence). The CDR3, as DNA: TGTGCCAGCGGTTACGGCGGGAGGGCCTTGTCCTACGAGCAGTACTTC. Protein sequence: CASGYGGRALSYEQYF.

The J gene is TRBJ1-2, the V gene TRBV25-1; D is undetermined. The CDR3 runs 14 residues. Germline V gene data show CDR1 as MGHDK and CDR2 as SYGVNS. V was trimmed by 3 bases and J by 8 bases, leaving 16 bases between them. The chain's CDR3 is CASSDLSALGGYTF. The CDR3 DNA is TGTGCCAGCAGTGATCTATCCGCCCTCGGCGGCTACACCTTC.

The chain links TRBV2 to TRBJ2-5; TRBD2 matches at 12 bases. Germline loops: CDR1 SNHLY, CDR2 FYNNEI. V dropped 2 bases and J dropped 1; count of bases not matched to a gene: 8. The CDR3 consists of 18 residues. The CDR3 spells CASSERLAGAEFQETQYF. For the CDR3, the DNA is TGTGCCAGCAGTGAACGACTAGCGGGGGCCGAGTTCCAAGAGACCCAGTACTTC.

As concerns this clone: Other nucleotide sequences in the sample specify the same CDR3. The chain employs TRBV28 and TRBJ1-1; maybe TRBD1 (6 bases). From germline, CDR1 is MDHEN and CDR2 SYDVKM. Deletions cut 3 bases from V and 0 bases from J, with 8 bases between. This CDR3 comprises 14 residues. The CDR3 loop reads CASSFRGMNTEAFF. The CDR3 bases are TGTGCCAGCAGTTTTAGGGGGATGAACACTGAAGCTTTCTTT.

As for this clone: The sample contains more than one DNA sequence encoding this CDR3. The genes are TRBV6-5 and TRBJ2-5; D possibly matches TRBD1 or TRBD2 (5 bases each). From germline, CDR1 is MNHEY and CDR2 SVGAGI. CDR3 length: 14 residues. V lost 0 bases and J 3 bases, leaving 8 bases between the germline ends. This CDR3 is CASSYSGTEETQYF. The DNA of the CDR3 is TGTGCCAGCAGTTACTCCGGGACCGAAGAGACCCAGTACTTC.

The chain employs TRBV16 and TRBJ2-7, with TRBD2 as a possible D gene (6 bases). V was pared by 4 bases and J by 4 bases, with 17 bases between. This CDR3 comprises 15 residues. Germline CDR1 reads KGHSY; CDR2 reads FQNENV. In DNA, the CDR3 is TGTGCCAGCAGCCCTGACCGGGACTCCGCATACGAGCAGTACTTC. Translated: CASSPDRDSAYEQYF. The variable domain in full, completed from reference TRBV16 and TRBJ2-7, reads GEEVAQTPKHLVRGEGQKAKLYCAPIKGHSYVFWYQQVLKNEFKFLISFQNENVFDETGMPKERFSAKCLPNSPCSLEIQATKLEDSAVYFCASSPDRDSAYEQYFGPGTRLTVT.

The V call is TRBV30, the J call TRBJ1-1; no clear D. CDR3 length: 15 amino acids. Germline V lookup: CDR1 GTSNPN, CDR2 SVGIG (reference sequence). V lost 4 bases and J 0 bases, leaving 15 bases between the germline ends. The CDR3 DNA follows: TGTGCCTGGAATGGGGAAAATAACATGAACACTGAAGCTTTCTTT. Its translation is CAWNGENNMNTEAFF.

As regards this clone: This CDR3 is also generated by other DNA sequences in the sample. This chain links TRBV19 with TRBJ1-4; D is unclear. Germline V gene data show CDR1 as LNHDA and CDR2 as SQIVND (reference sequence). V was trimmed by 3 bases and J by 5 bases, leaving 10 bases between them. CDR3 length: 14 residues. The CDR3 coding sequence is TGTGCCAGTAGTATGGGCGCCACCAATGAAAAACTGTTTTTT. Protein sequence: CASSMGATNEKLFF.

This clone was observed a few times. Other DNA sequences of this sample code for an identical CDR3. The V gene is TRBV4-3, the J gene TRBJ2-7, with 9 bases aligning to TRBD1. The V and J ends lost 1 base and 5 bases, in that order; junction bases with no gene match: 0. The length of the CDR3 is 13 residues. Germline V lookup: CDR1 LGHNA, CDR2 YSLEER. The CDR3 bases are TGCGCCAGCAGCCAAGGGACAGGGGACGAGCAGTACTTC. This gives the protein CASSQGTGDEQYF.

The CDR3 nucleotides read TGTGCCATCAGTGATGGGGGAAATTCACCCCTCCACTTT. It encodes CAISDGGNSPLHF. V is TRBV10-3 and J is TRBJ1-6; D might be TRBD1 (5 bases). The V end lost 3 bases, the J end lost 7 bases, and 7 bases lay between the germline ends. Germline CDR1 reads ENHRY; CDR2 reads SYGVKD. This CDR3 region has 13 residues.

The chain combines TRBV6-4 with TRBJ1-6; D ambiguous. The CDR3 contains 14 residues. Germline V lookup: CDR1 MRHNA, CDR2 SNTAGT. V was shortened by 3 bases and J by 7 bases, with 10 bases between the two germline ends. CDR3 region: CASSERVGNSPLHF. The DNA of the CDR3 is TGTGCCAGCAGTGAAAGGGTAGGGAATTCACCCCTCCACTTT.

V usage is TRBV10-1 and J usage is TRBJ2-1; TRBD1 matches 7 bases. The ends lost 4 bases at V and 8 bases at J; junction bases unmatched: 2. From germline, CDR1 is WNHNN and CDR2 SYGVQD (reference sequence). This CDR3 is 12 amino acids long. The CDR3 DNA follows: TGCGCCAGCAGTGGGACAGGCTATGAGCAGTTCTTC. This gives the protein CASSGTGYEQFF.

This chain connects TRBV30 to TRBJ1-2, with D unclear. Germline V CDR1 and CDR2: GTSNPN, SVGIG (reference sequence). CDR3 size: 13 residues. Trimming stripped 4 bases from V and 8 bases from J, with 17 bases between. The CDR3 region is CAWIPTAPAGYTF. The CDR3 DNA reads as TGTGCCTGGATCCCCACAGCGCCCGCGGGCTACACCTTC.

This chain links TRBV28 with TRBJ1-5; D remains unclear. The CDR3 has 14 amino acids. Germline values: CDR1 MDHEN, CDR2 SYDVKM. Trimming took off 3 bases at V and 0 bases at J, with 6 bases between the two ends. DNA of the CDR3: TGTGCCAGCAGTTTTGAGGGTAGCAATCAGCCCCAGCATTTT. This sequence encodes CASSFEGSNQPQHF. The complete variable domain, with remaining parts taken from reference TRBV28 and TRBJ1-5, reads DVKVTQSSRYLVKRTGEKVFLECVQDMDHENMFWYRQDPGLGLRLIYFSYDVKMKEKGDIPEGYSVSREKKERFSLILESASTNQTSMYLCASSFEGSNQPQHFGDGTRLSIL.

The chain combines TRBV7-2 with TRBJ1-2, with 7 positions matching TRBD1. The length of the CDR3 is 14 residues. V trimming: 4 bases; J trimming: 4 bases; junction bases outside the gene matches: 6. Germline CDR1 SGHTA, CDR2 FQGNSA. This chain's CDR3 is CASSSRGVTYGYTF. CDR3 bases: TGTGCCAGCAGCTCCAGGGGGGTTACCTATGGCTACACCTTC. Complete variable domain (other parts from reference TRBV7-2 and TRBJ1-2): GAGVSQSPSNKVTEKGKDVELRCDPISGHTALYWYRQSLGQGLEFLIYFQGNSAPDKSGLPSDRFSAERTGGSVSTLTIQRTQQEDSAVYLCASSSRGVTYGYTFGSGTRLTVV.

The CDR3 DNA is TGTGCCAGCAGTGAAGGCGGGGAACTCACAGATACGCAGTATTTT. The encoded protein is CASSEGGELTDTQYF. The gene calls are TRBV2 and TRBJ2-3; perhaps TRBD2 as D (6 bases). Germline V gene sequence: CDR1 SNHLY, CDR2 FYNNEI. With 1 base removed from V and 2 bases from J, the gap between germline ends came to 10 bases. The CDR3 is 15 residues long.

This chain connects TRBV19 to TRBJ2-4, with D maybe TRBD2 (6 bases). The V gene's germline CDR1 is LNHDA and CDR2 SQIVND (reference sequence). This CDR3 spans 16 amino acids. Trimming removed 3 bases from V and 1 base from J, with 13 bases in between. CDR3 coding DNA: TGTGCCAGTAGTATCTGGGGGGAATTCGCCAAAAACATTCAGTACTTC. This translates into CASSIWGEFAKNIQYF. The full variable domain, with the rest looked up from reference TRBV19 and TRBJ2-4, is DGGITQSPKYLFRKEGQNVTLSCEQNLNHDAMYWYRQDPGQGLRLIYYSQIVNDFQKGDIAEGYSVSREKKESFPLTVTSAQKNPTAFYLCASSIWGEFAKNIQYFGAGTRLSVL.